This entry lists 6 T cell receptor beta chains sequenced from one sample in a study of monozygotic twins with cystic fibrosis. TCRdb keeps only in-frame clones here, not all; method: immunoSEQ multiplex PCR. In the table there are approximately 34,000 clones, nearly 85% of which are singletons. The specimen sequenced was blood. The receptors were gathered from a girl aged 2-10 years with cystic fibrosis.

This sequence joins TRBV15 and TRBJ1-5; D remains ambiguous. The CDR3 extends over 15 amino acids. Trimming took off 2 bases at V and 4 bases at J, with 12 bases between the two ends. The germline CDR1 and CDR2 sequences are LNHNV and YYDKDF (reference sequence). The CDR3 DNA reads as TGTGCCACCAGCAGAACCCAGGCACCTAATCAGCCCCAGCATTTT. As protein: CATSRTQAPNQPQHF.

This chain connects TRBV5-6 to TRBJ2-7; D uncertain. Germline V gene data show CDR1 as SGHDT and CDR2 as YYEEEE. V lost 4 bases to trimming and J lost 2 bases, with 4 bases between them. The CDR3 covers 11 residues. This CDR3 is CASSAAYEQYF. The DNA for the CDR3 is TGTGCCAGCAGCGCTGCCTACGAGCAGTACTTC.

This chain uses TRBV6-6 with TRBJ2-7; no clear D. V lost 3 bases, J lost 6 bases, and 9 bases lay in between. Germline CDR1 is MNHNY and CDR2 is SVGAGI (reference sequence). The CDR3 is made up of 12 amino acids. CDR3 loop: CASSYGRFEQYF. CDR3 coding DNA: TGTGCCAGCAGTTATGGGCGATTCGAGCAGTACTTC.

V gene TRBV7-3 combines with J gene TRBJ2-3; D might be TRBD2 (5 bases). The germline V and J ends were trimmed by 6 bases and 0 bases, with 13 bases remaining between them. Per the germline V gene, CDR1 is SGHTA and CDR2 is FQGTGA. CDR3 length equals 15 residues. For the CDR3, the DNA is TGTGCCAGCAGTAGGAGGAGCCCTAGCACAGATACGCAGTATTTT. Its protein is CASSRRSPSTDTQYF.

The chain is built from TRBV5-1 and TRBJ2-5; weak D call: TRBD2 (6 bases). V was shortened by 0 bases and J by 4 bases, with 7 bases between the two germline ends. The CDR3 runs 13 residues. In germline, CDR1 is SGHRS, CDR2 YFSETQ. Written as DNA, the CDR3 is TGCGCCAGCAGCTTGGCCGGGGGAGAGACCCAGTACTTC. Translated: CASSLAGGETQYF.

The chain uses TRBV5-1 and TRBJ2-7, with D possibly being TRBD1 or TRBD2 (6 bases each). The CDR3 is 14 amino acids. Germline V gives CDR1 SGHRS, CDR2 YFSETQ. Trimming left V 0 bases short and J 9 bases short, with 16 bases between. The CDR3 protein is CASSLAGSLGGQYF. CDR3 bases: TGCGCCAGCAGCTTGGCCGGGAGTCTAGGGGGGCAGTACTTC.